The 24 T cell receptor beta chains presented below share a single source sample, sequenced in a study of Ad26.COV2.S vaccination and SARS-CoV-2 variants. Treatment denoted: about 20 received Ad26.COV2.S at low or high dose, single or two shots; about 5 received placebo; per-sample allocation not given. Day 63 after the first injection of vaccine or placebo was the sampling time. Libraries were prepared by immunoSEQ multiplex PCR; TCRdb keeps only in-frame clonotypes and omits some of them. The table shows roughly 320,000 clones, with about nine tenths occurring only once. The sequences come from peripheral blood, collected in a trial of Ad26.COV2.S vaccine versus placebo. The origin of the receptors is a person between 18 and 65 years old who received the Ad26.COV2.S COVID-19 vaccine or a placebo.

This rearrangement joins TRBV6-4 to TRBJ1-6; D gene unclear. The CDR3 consists of 15 residues. CDR1 MRHNA and CDR2 SNTAGT come from the germline V gene. Trimming left V 0 bases short and J 6 bases short, with 9 bases between. CDR3 sequence reads: CASSDSYLANSPLHF. Written as DNA, the CDR3 is TGTGCCAGCAGTGACTCGTATCTAGCTAATTCACCCCTCCACTTT.

This clone was counted once. The gene calls are TRBV13 and TRBJ2-1; D not certain. Trimming removed 0 bases at V and 0 bases at J, with 12 bases between. Germline V gene sequence: CDR1 PRHDT, CDR2 FYEKMQ (reference sequence). The CDR3 spans 17 residues. This chain's CDR3 is CASSLGPGSSSYNEQFF. CDR3 DNA sequence: TGTGCCAGCAGCTTAGGGCCGGGTAGCAGCTCCTACAATGAGCAGTTCTTC. The whole variable domain, filled in from reference TRBV13 and TRBJ2-1, reads AAGVIQSPRHLIKEKRETATLKCYPIPRHDTVYWYQQGPGQDPQFLISFYEKMQSDKGSIPDRFSAQQFSDYHSELNMSSLELGDSALYFCASSLGPGSSSYNEQFFGPGTRLTVL.

This chain's CDR3 is CAWSVGPPANYGYTF. CDR3 DNA: TGTGCCTGGAGTGTAGGGCCGCCGGCTAACTATGGCTACACCTTC. V and J are TRBV30 and TRBJ1-2; D gene ambiguous. Trimming shortened V by 0 bases and J by 0 bases, and 11 bases separated the two germline ends. The CDR3 totals 15 residues. CDR1 is GTSNPN, CDR2 SVGIG, per germline (reference sequence).

This sequence joins TRBV24-1 and TRBJ2-2, with no clear D. The V end was cut by 2 bases, the J end by 1 base, with 10 bases between. The CDR3 contains 16 residues. Germline CDR1 and CDR2: KGHDR and SFDVKD. The chain's CDR3 is CATSDSAGRNTGELFF. CDR3 bases: TGTGCCACCAGTGATTCGGCAGGCCGGAACACCGGGGAGCTGTTTTTT.

In the case of this clone: Other DNA sequences from this sample encode an identical CDR3 as well. J is TRBJ1-2 and V is TRBV3-1 (or the pseudogene TRBV3-2); D is uncertain. The CDR3 runs 11 residues. Germline V gene data show CDR1 as LGHDT and CDR2 as YNNKEL (reference sequence). Trimming left V 1 base short and J 7 bases short, with 4 bases between. The CDR3 loop reads CASSQGGGYTF. CDR3 sequence (DNA): TGTGCCAGCAGCCAAGGGGGTGGCTACACCTTC.

The chain is built from TRBV9 and TRBJ2-3; TRBD2 aligns across 8 bases. Germline-derived CDR1 and CDR2 are SGDLS and YYNGEE. The CDR3 covers 14 residues. V shed 3 bases, J shed 6 bases, and the junction held 6 bases outside the gene matches. The CDR3 loop is CASSAGRTSDTQYF. The CDR3 bases are TGTGCCAGCAGCGCCGGCAGGACTAGCGATACGCAGTATTTT.

The J gene is TRBJ2-7, the V gene TRBV3-1 (or the pseudogene TRBV3-2); tentatively, D is TRBD1 or TRBD2 (6 bases each). The CDR3 has 16 amino acids. Germline V gene data show CDR1 as LGHDT and CDR2 as YNNKEL (reference sequence). Trimming took off 0 bases at V and 4 bases at J, with 16 bases between the two ends. The CDR3 here is CASSQDPRGRPYEQYF. CDR3 DNA: TGTGCCAGCAGCCAAGATCCCCGGGGGCGCCCTTACGAGCAGTACTTC.

The V gene is TRBV27, the J gene TRBJ2-7, with 8 positions matching TRBD1. CDR1 and CDR2 from the germline V gene are MNHEY and SMNVEV (reference sequence). This CDR3 spans 13 amino acids. The V segment lost 3 bases and the J segment 6 bases; nucleotides outside the gene matches: 4. CDR3 nucleotides: TGTGCCAGCAGTTTCCCAGGGACAGGCGAGCAGTACTTC. It is translated as CASSFPGTGEQYF.

The chain joins TRBV30 to TRBJ2-1; a weak D match, TRBD2 (6 bases). Germline CDR1 and CDR2: GTSNPN and SVGIG (reference sequence). The CDR3 has 14 amino acids. Trimming removed 3 bases from V and 1 base from J, with 10 bases in between. CDR3 amino acids: CAWSPGRSYNEQFF. The DNA for the CDR3 is TGTGCCTGGAGCCCAGGGAGGTCCTACAATGAGCAGTTCTTC. The full variable domain, with the rest looked up from reference TRBV30 and TRBJ2-1, is SQTIHQWPATLVQPVGSPLSLECTVEGTSNPNLYWYRQAAGRGLQLLFYSVGIGQISSEVPQNLSASRPQDRQFILSSKKLLLSDSGFYLCAWSPGRSYNEQFFGPGTRLTVL.

This chain connects TRBV9 to TRBJ1-5; the D gene is possibly TRBD1 (6 bases). CDR1 SGDLS and CDR2 YYNGEE come from the germline V gene. The CDR3 extends over 13 amino acids. V gave up 3 bases and J gave up 7 bases, with 11 bases separating them. The CDR3 reads CASSAETGQPQHF. In nucleotides, the CDR3 is TGTGCCAGCAGCGCGGAGACAGGCCAGCCCCAGCATTTT.

The genes are TRBV6-2 or TRBV6-3 and TRBJ1-2; D unclear. Trimming pared 6 bases from V and 5 bases from J, leaving 13 bases between. Germline CDR1 and CDR2: MNHEY and SVGEGT. CDR3 length equals 13 residues. This CDR3 is CASSRPATYGYTF. CDR3 DNA sequence: TGTGCCAGCAGCAGACCGGCGACATATGGCTACACCTTC.

The gene calls are TRBV30 and TRBJ2-3; 9 bases are shared with TRBD1. The V and J ends lost 5 bases and 4 bases, in that order; junction bases with no gene match: 4. Germline assignment: CDR1 GTSNPN and CDR2 SVGIG (reference sequence). The length of the CDR3 is 13 residues. The CDR3 reads CAWQTGGPDTQYF. CDR3 nucleotide sequence: TGTGCCTGGCAGACAGGGGGTCCAGATACGCAGTATTTT.

The chain links TRBV7-9 to TRBJ2-1, with 7 nucleotides matching TRBD1. Looked up from germline, CDR1 is SEHNR and CDR2 is FQNEAQ (reference sequence). The ends lost 1 base at V and 8 bases at J; junction bases unmatched: 5. The CDR3 is 14 amino acids. In DNA, the CDR3 is TGTGCCAGCAGCTTAGGACAGGGTCTGGATGAGCAGTTCTTC. This codes for CASSLGQGLDEQFF.

V usage is TRBV4-3 and J usage is TRBJ2-3; maybe TRBD1 (7 bases). Germline V CDR1 and CDR2: LGHNA, YSLEER. V shed 2 bases and J shed 5 bases, with 11 bases lying between them. This CDR3 region has 14 residues. CDR3 in DNA: TGCGCCAGCAGCCAACGACAGGGAGGAGATACGCAGTATTTT. It translates to CASSQRQGGDTQYF.

This clone was seen only a few times. The chain uses TRBV18 and TRBJ2-2; a weak D match, TRBD2 (5 bases). The CDR3 has 18 residues. The V gene's germline CDR1 is KGHSH and CDR2 LQKENI. Trimming took off 3 bases at V and 5 bases at J, with 22 bases between the two ends. CDR3: CASSPPEGGTLRTGELFF. The CDR3 DNA is TGTGCCAGCTCACCCCCCGAGGGTGGAACCCTGAGGACCGGGGAGCTGTTTTTT.

The V gene is TRBV12-3 or TRBV12-4, the J gene TRBJ1-1; the D is unclear. Deletions cut 5 bases from V and 7 bases from J, with 8 bases between. The CDR3 loop spans 11 amino acids. The CDR3 DNA sequence: TGTGCCAGCAGTACCTTTAATGAAGCTTTCTTT. Its protein is CASSTFNEAFF.

This clone was detected a few times. The chain carries TRBV4-1 and TRBJ1-5; 7 nucleotides agree with TRBD1. Germline-derived CDR1 and CDR2 are MGHRA and YSYEKL. J gave up 4 bases and V 4 bases, and 13 bases lay outside the gene matches. This CDR3 comprises 17 residues. The CDR3 is CASSRTGQFNGNQPQHF. The CDR3 DNA reads as TGCGCCAGCAGCCGCACGGGACAGTTTAACGGGAATCAGCCCCAGCATTTT.

This clone was observed a few times. As DNA, the CDR3 is TGTGCCAGCAGTGAGGGGGCAGGGGATAATCAGCCCCAGCATTTT. It is translated as CASSEGAGDNQPQHF. The chain is built from TRBV6-1 and TRBJ1-5; TRBD1 is a possible D gene (6 bases). This CDR3 comprises 15 residues. Germline V gene data show CDR1 as MNHNS and CDR2 as SASEGT. Deletions cut 3 bases from V and 4 bases from J, with 13 bases between.

This clone was observed a single time. The gene calls are TRBV5-6 and TRBJ1-5; D call uncertain. This CDR3 has 15 residues. Per germline, CDR1 SGHDT and CDR2 YYEEEE. V shed 1 base and J shed 2 bases, with 10 bases lying between them. This CDR3 reads CASSLRGSGNQPQHF. CDR3 in DNA: TGTGCCAGCAGCTTGCGAGGGAGCGGCAATCAGCCCCAGCATTTT.

The chain has TRBV9 and TRBJ2-2; TRBD2 matches 9 bases. Trimming removed 3 bases from V and 0 bases from J; junction bases left unmatched: 3. This CDR3 has 16 residues. CDR1 SGDLS and CDR2 YYNGEE come from the germline V gene. CDR3 loop: CASSARGGTNTGELFF. The CDR3, as DNA: TGTGCCAGCAGCGCGCGGGGGGGCACGAACACCGGGGAGCTGTTTTTT.

The rearrangement uses TRBV6-5 and TRBJ1-2; the D gene is possibly TRBD1 (5 bases). Trimming took 1 base from V and 8 from J, leaving 11 bases between them. Looked up from germline, CDR1 is MNHEY and CDR2 is SVGAGI. The CDR3 is 13 amino acids. The CDR3 DNA follows: TGTGCCAGCAGTTACTTAGGGGAGCAAGGCTACACCTTC. It codes for CASSYLGEQGYTF.

This chain connects TRBV19 to TRBJ1-4, with TRBD1 identical over 10 bases. In germline, CDR1 is LNHDA, CDR2 SQIVND (reference sequence). The CDR3 is 15 residues long. V was clipped by 4 bases and J by 7 bases; unmatched bases: 6. The CDR3 nucleotides read TGTGCCAGTAGTACTCGGACAGGGGGAGGTGAAAAACTGTTTTTT. Translated, it gives CASSTRTGGGEKLFF.

The gene calls are TRBV18 and TRBJ1-2; TRBD1 aligns across 9 bases. The CDR3 runs to 15 residues. The V gene's germline CDR1 is KGHSH and CDR2 LQKENI. With 5 bases clipped from V and 6 bases from J, the junction kept 10 bases outside the gene matches. The DNA for the CDR3 is TGTGCCAGCTCAATAAGGACAGGGGCGTTGGATGGCTACACCTTC. This gives the protein CASSIRTGALDGYTF.

The chain combines TRBV5-1 with TRBJ1-2; TRBD1 matches at 11 bases. Germline values: CDR1 SGHRS, CDR2 YFSETQ. This CDR3 has 13 amino acids. Trimming cost V 7 bases and J 6 bases; bases outside gene matches: 5. CDR3 DNA sequence: TGCGCCAGCGACCTGGGACAGGGGGATGGCTACACCTTC. It codes for CASDLGQGDGYTF.